These 27 T cell receptor beta chains share one sample of origin, sequenced in a study of PD-1 blockade in classical Hodgkin lymphoma. Time point denoted: newly diagnosed, previously untreated cHL patient sample. CD8+ T cells were isolated from thawed PBMCs by magnetic negative selection. Profiled with immunoSEQ multiplex PCR; TCRdb holds only in-frame clones, not every one. Of roughly 5,000 clones listed, less than 90% were seen once; the top ten hold roughly 20%. What was sequenced was CD8+ T cells from blood. Receptors were obtained from a human donor with classical Hodgkin lymphoma.

The V and J genes are TRBV27 and TRBJ2-1; the D is unclear. The CDR3 loop spans 12 amino acids. Germline V lookup: CDR1 MNHEY, CDR2 SMNVEV (reference sequence). Between the trimmed V and J ends, which lost 6 bases and 8 bases, there was a span of 11 bases. The CDR3 DNA follows: TGTGCCAGCAGCGAGGTTTTCCATGAGCAGTTCTTC. Amino acids: CASSEVFHEQFF.

This clone occurred a few times. The chain couples TRBV25-1 to TRBJ1-6; D is ambiguous. The germline gives CDR1 MGHDK, CDR2 SYGVNS. Between the trimmed V and J ends, which lost 6 bases and 10 bases, there was a span of 13 bases. This CDR3 has 13 amino acids. DNA of the CDR3: TGTGCCAGCAGCCCCCCCTACCCATCACCCCTCCACTTT. This sequence encodes CASSPPYPSPLHF.

The V and J genes are TRBV12-5 and TRBJ2-6; TRBD1 might be the D (5 bases). The CDR3 sequence is 18 residues long. V lost 5 bases, J lost 5 bases, and 22 bases lay in between. The germline gives CDR1 LGHNT, CDR2 FRNRAP. The CDR3 nucleotides read TGTGCTAGTGGTCCCGCCACTGCAGGACAAAGTCGGGCCAACGTCCTGACTTTC. This gives the protein CASGPATAGQSRANVLTF.

To note about this clone: In the same sample, other DNA sequences code for this CDR3. The chain is built from TRBV6-4 and TRBJ2-1, with 11 bases aligning to TRBD2. CDR3 length: 15 amino acids. The germline V gene encodes CDR1 MRHNA and CDR2 SNTAGT. With 0 bases clipped from V and 6 bases from J, the junction kept 1 base outside the gene matches. This CDR3 reads CASSDSTSGSNEQFF. DNA for the CDR3: TGTGCCAGCAGTGACTCTACTAGCGGGAGCAATGAGCAGTTCTTC.

The genes are TRBV6-4 and TRBJ1-1; no clear D gene. This CDR3 is 14 amino acids long. The V gene lost 0 bases and the J gene lost 2 bases, with 7 bases spanning the gap. Per the germline V gene, CDR1 is MRHNA and CDR2 is SNTAGT. For the CDR3, the DNA is TGTGCCAGCAGTGACTCGGCGGTAAACACTGAAGCTTTCTTT. Protein sequence: CASSDSAVNTEAFF.

This clone was seen a single time. The chain recombines TRBV6-4 with TRBJ2-6, with TRBD1 matching 7 bases. The CDR3 spans 15 residues. CDR1 is MRHNA and CDR2 is SNTAGT in the germline V gene. Germline trimming cut 8 bases from V and 4 bases from J; bases unmatched to any gene: 8. The CDR3 loop reads CASSSQGTGANVLTF. The CDR3, as DNA: TGTGCCAGCTCTTCACAGGGGACAGGGGCCAACGTCCTGACTTTC.

In DNA, the CDR3 is TGTGCCAGCAGCCACGAGATAGCGGGAGGGAGCTCCTACGAGCAGTACTTC. Its translation is CASSHEIAGGSSYEQYF. This chain links TRBV2 with TRBJ2-7; the match to TRBD2 covers 11 bases. The V and J ends lost 6 bases and 0 bases, in that order; junction bases with no gene match: 10. Germline V gene data show CDR1 as SNHLY and CDR2 as FYNNEI. CDR3 length: 17 residues.

This sequence joins TRBV6-4 and TRBJ2-1; 10 bases agree with TRBD1. V shed 6 bases and J 6 bases; nucleotides not matched to a gene: 8. Germline CDR1 reads MRHNA; CDR2 reads SNTAGT. The CDR3 totals 15 residues. In DNA form, the CDR3 reads TGTGCCAGCAGGGTGCGGACAGGGGGGGGCAATGAGCAGTTCTTC. Its protein product is CASRVRTGGGNEQFF.

This rearrangement joins TRBV27 to TRBJ1-1; D not resolved. The germline V gene encodes CDR1 MNHEY and CDR2 SMNVEV (reference sequence). The CDR3 consists of 14 residues. The germline V and J ends were trimmed by 1 base and 1 base, with 7 bases remaining between them. Here the CDR3 reads CASSLWEGNTEAFF. The CDR3 DNA reads TGTGCCAGCAGTTTATGGGAGGGGAACACTGAAGCTTTCTTT.

As DNA, the CDR3 is TGTGCCAGCAGCCCCTCTAGGCTAGCGAGGAAGGAGACCCAGTACTTC. As protein: CASSPSRLARKETQYF. V and J are TRBV7-8 and TRBJ2-5; the D gene is possibly TRBD2 (6 bases). Germline CDR1 and CDR2: SGHVS and FQNEAQ. The CDR3 has 16 residues. The germline V and J ends were trimmed by 5 bases and 5 bases, with 21 bases remaining between them. Full variable domain (missing parts from reference TRBV7-8 and TRBJ2-5): GAGVSQSPRYKVAKRGQDVALRCDPISGHVSLFWYQQALGQGPEFLTYFQNEAQLDKSGLPSDRFFAERPEGSVSTLKIQRTQQEDSAVYLCASSPSRLARKETQYFGPGTRLLVL.

This clone came up once. The V gene is TRBV7-9, the J gene TRBJ2-1; TRBD2 agrees at 12 bases. V was clipped by 4 bases and J by 9 bases; unmatched bases: 4. The germline gives CDR1 SEHNR, CDR2 FQNEAQ (reference sequence). The length of the CDR3 is 14 residues. Here the CDR3 reads CASSSLAGGGEQFF. The CDR3 DNA is TGTGCCAGCAGCTCCCTAGCGGGAGGGGGTGAGCAGTTCTTC.

This chain links TRBV4-1 with TRBJ2-1, with D unresolved. In germline, CDR1 is MGHRA, CDR2 YSYEKL. The CDR3 runs 11 residues. The germline V and J ends were trimmed by 1 base and 10 bases, with 5 bases remaining between them. The CDR3 bases are TGCGCCAGCAGCCAAGGTTTGGAGCAGTTCTTC. The encoded protein is CASSQGLEQFF.

The chain joins TRBV28 to TRBJ2-3; D may be TRBD1 (5 bases). V dropped 6 bases and J dropped 1 base, with 14 bases sitting between them. The CDR3 runs to 15 residues. Germline V CDR1 and CDR2: MDHEN, SYDVKM. The CDR3 DNA reads TGTGCCAGCAGGACAGACCGACCAGGCACAGATACGCAGTATTTT. Translated: CASRTDRPGTDTQYF.

This sequence joins TRBV28 and TRBJ1-3; D is unresolved. Germline V gene data show CDR1 as MDHEN and CDR2 as SYDVKM. Trimming stripped 11 bases from V and 2 bases from J, with 16 bases between. CDR3 length equals 14 residues. This CDR3 is CASHIRNAGNTIYF. The CDR3 bases are TGTGCCTCCCATATCAGAAATGCTGGAAACACCATATATTTT.

The rearrangement uses TRBV28 and TRBJ2-5; D call uncertain. The J call may be wrong; the DNA end is better matched by TRBJ2-7. This CDR3 has 13 residues. Germline V gene sequence: CDR1 MDHEN, CDR2 SYDVKM. This CDR3 reads CASSFWSSYEQYF. The DNA for the CDR3 is TGTGCCAGCAGTTTTTGGTCGTCCTACGAGCAGTACTTC.

The V call is TRBV5-5, the J call TRBJ1-2, with 8 bases lining up with TRBD1. V was pared by 3 bases and J by 6 bases, with 7 bases of the junction left unmatched. CDR3 length: 14 amino acids. Germline CDR1 reads SGHKS; CDR2 reads YYEKEE (reference sequence). CDR3 residues: CASSSDRGWDGYTF. The CDR3, as DNA: TGTGCCAGCAGCTCCGACAGGGGATGGGATGGCTACACCTTC. The entire variable domain, with the rest obtained from reference TRBV5-5 and TRBJ1-2, is as follows: DAGVTQSPTHLIKTRGQQVTLRCSPISGHKSVSWYQQVLGQGPQFIFQYYEKEERGRGNFPDRFSARQFPNYSSELNVNALLLGDSALYLCASSSDRGWDGYTFGSGTRLTVV.

A remark on this clone: The sample contains more than one DNA sequence encoding this CDR3. In DNA, the CDR3 is TGTGCCAGCAGTTTGGGGGAGACCCAGTACTTC. Translating it yields CASSLGETQYF. The chain is built from TRBV28 and TRBJ2-5; D is unclear. The V end lost 3 bases, the J end lost 5 bases, and 4 bases lay between the germline ends. The CDR3 contains 11 residues. Germline-derived CDR1 and CDR2 are MDHEN and SYDVKM.

The chain employs TRBV15 and TRBJ2-7, with D tentatively TRBD2 (5 bases). Trimming shortened V by 0 bases and J by 5 bases, and 14 bases separated the two germline ends. This CDR3 spans 15 amino acids. Per the germline V gene, CDR1 is LNHNV and CDR2 is YYDKDF (reference sequence). In DNA, the CDR3 is TGTGCCACCAGCAGAGATCATCCGGGATTTGACGAGCAGTACTTC. Its protein product is CATSRDHPGFDEQYF.

The gene calls are TRBV25-1 and TRBJ2-2; perhaps D is TRBD1 or TRBD2 (6 bases each). The CDR3 is 16 residues long. Per germline, CDR1 MGHDK and CDR2 SYGVNS. V was cut by 4 bases and J by 2 bases, with 14 bases left in between. CDR3: CASSAQRGANTGELFF. The CDR3 DNA sequence: TGTGCCAGCAGTGCCCAGAGGGGGGCCAACACCGGGGAGCTGTTTTTT.

This clone was counted only a few times. The chain employs TRBV21-1 and TRBJ1-1; TRBD1 reflects the table's D call only, with no check against the DNA. TRBV21-1 is deemed a pseudogene. This CDR3 spans 14 amino acids. The CDR3 DNA reads TGTGCCAGCAGCGAGACAGGACCTAACACTGAAGCTTTCTTT. This sequence encodes CASSETGPNTEAFF.

CDR3 protein: CASRERGMSNEQFF. The CDR3 nucleotides read TGTGCCAGCAGGGAGCGGGGGATGTCCAATGAGCAGTTCTTC. V usage is TRBV6-6 and J usage is TRBJ2-1; 8 bases line up with TRBD2. Germline values: CDR1 MNHNY, CDR2 SVGAGI (reference sequence). This CDR3 has 14 residues. The V and J ends lost 6 bases and 6 bases, in that order; junction bases with no gene match: 7.

This chain links TRBV29-1 with TRBJ2-7; the D call may be TRBD1 or TRBD2 (5 bases each). Trimming left V 5 bases short and J 4 bases short, with 12 bases between. Germline assignment: CDR1 SQVTM and CDR2 ANQGSEA. CDR3 length equals 12 residues. As DNA, the CDR3 is TGCAGCGTTACCGGGACCGAATACGAGCAGTACTTC. Translation: CSVTGTEYEQYF.

The J gene is TRBJ2-3, the V gene TRBV10-2; 8 bases line up with TRBD1. CDR1 is WSHSY and CDR2 is SAAADI in the germline V gene. The V segment lost 8 bases and the J segment 2 bases; nucleotides outside the gene matches: 3. The CDR3 runs to 13 residues. The CDR3 nucleotides read TGCGCCAGCTCGGGACAGGCCACAGATACGCAGTATTTT. It yields the protein CASSGQATDTQYF.

The chain links TRBV6-4 to TRBJ2-1, with 12 bases that match TRBD2. CDR1 is MRHNA, CDR2 SNTAGT, per germline. With V trimmed by 0 bases and J by 9 bases, 0 bases remained unmatched. This CDR3 contains 14 residues. CDR3 coding DNA: TGTGCCAGCAGTGACTCGACTAGCGGGAGTGAGCAGTTCTTC. Translation: CASSDSTSGSEQFF.

The chain recombines TRBV5-4 with TRBJ2-7, with no clear D. V was cut by 4 bases and J by 2 bases, with 13 bases left in between. Germline lookup yields CDR1 SGHNT and CDR2 YYREEE (reference sequence). The CDR3 runs 14 residues. The CDR3 reads CASSPWPQPYEQYF. As DNA, the CDR3 is TGTGCCAGCAGCCCCTGGCCCCAACCCTACGAGCAGTACTTC.

This clone was detected once. The CDR3 DNA reads TGTGCCAGCAGTGAAGGAATCGGGGGTAGTGAAAAACTGTTTTTT. Protein sequence: CASSEGIGGSEKLFF. The chain carries TRBV6-1 and TRBJ1-4; D may be TRBD1 (5 bases). The V gene's germline CDR1 is MNHNS and CDR2 SASEGT. The V end lost 1 base, the J end lost 7 bases, and 13 bases lay between the germline ends. This CDR3 contains 15 residues.

This clone appeared a few times. V usage is TRBV7-9 and J usage is TRBJ1-1; a weak D match, TRBD1 (5 bases). CDR1 SEHNR and CDR2 FQNEAQ come from the germline V gene (reference sequence). V shed 5 bases and J shed 7 bases, with 26 bases lying between them. This CDR3 spans 17 amino acids. CDR3 in amino acids: CASSPLRDLYYPYEAFF. In DNA form, the CDR3 reads TGTGCCAGCAGCCCGTTACGGGACCTTTATTACCCTTATGAAGCTTTCTTT.